This T cell receptor (beta chain) was sequenced during a study of cytomegalovirus exposure and HLA in healthy donors (TCRdb year 2017). Context from the whole study: According to an earlier analysis of 550 to 750 of the donors, 150 million to 200 million T cells yielded 95 million to 140 million unique TCR beta sequences and 276 Gb of sequence data. An early release that covered some 640 HLA-typed donors contained about 300 gigabases of sequencing data and some 87 million unique TCR sequences. Four to six DR-DQ haplotypes were handled as single units for association and clustering because linkage in the cohort was strong. Genome-wide SNP genotypes for about 65% of the roughly 700 donors were used in a later genetic analysis, which treated that subset as a discovery cohort. The study aimed to test whether signatures of past pathogen exposure could be identified by cataloging public T cell receptors. Among the roughly 400 genotyped donors, approximately 82% belonged to the genetic ancestry cluster associated with self-reported Caucasian donors. All discovery cohort repertoires had been generated using a single sequencing platform. Rather than drawing on any new phenotypic data, the later analysis identified candidate immune exposures from TCR beta sequences and the way those sequences occurred across donors. HLA typing covered class I and class II loci at four-digit resolution. Donor age, sex, ethnicity and CMV serostatus were compiled alongside the repertoire data. The T cell repertoires of 550 to 850 subjects were profiled by immunosequencing and related to cytomegalovirus serostatus. Typing coverage differed by locus: A, B, C, DRB1 and DQB1 were typed in about 620-630 donors, DQA1 in about 550, DPA1 in around 600, and DPB1 in around 490. To predict cytomegalovirus infection status, the study combined high-throughput TCR immunosequencing, statistical association of individual TCRs with disease status, and machine learning. Among several hundred genotyped donors of the cohort, an average of roughly 230,000 unique TCR beta nucleotide sequences was sequenced per donor, of which 15% to 20% were non-productive. Along with the approximately 620-subject first cohort, a separate validation cohort of 120 different subjects was used. A later analysis re-analyzed previously published TCR beta repertoires from about 600 donors and added high-resolution HLA genotyping to study TCR occurrence patterns. An earlier analysis of around 580 of the donors used high-throughput TCR beta sequencing to judge whether each TCR beta V gene segment behaved as functional or pseudogenic.

The cohort consisted of more than 650 healthy bone marrow donors. All cohort members were sampled while nominally healthy, although unrecorded immune exposures were likely present. The donor was CMV seronegative and belonged to the group of around 400 seronegative cohort members. Each donor provided a peripheral blood sample, and peripheral blood mononuclear cells were used for TCR beta sequencing. Genomic DNA extraction from the blood cell samples was performed with the Qiagen DNeasy Blood Extraction Kit. Comment on this clone: The antigen this receptor binds is unknown. No base quality information exists; no much larger clone differs at one position.

On the study overall, not on this receptor specifically: Linkage disequilibrium might explain the correlated functional status among segregating V segments, but an unknown experimental factor could not be ruled out. Because HLA typing was missing for some donors at each locus, association tests included only the typed subset. In a later analysis, HLA-associated TCR beta chains showed more clonal expansion and lower generation probabilities than non-associated chains that were equally common. The classifier was reported to diagnose cytomegalovirus status with high specificity and sensitivity in both the original and validation cohorts. While some public TCRs were present in many individuals, most TCR sequences turned up only very rarely across donors. The study gave a list of about 170 TCR beta chains associated with cytomegalovirus. A few of the identified cytomegalovirus-associated TCR beta chains were confirmed in vitro to be specific for cytomegalovirus antigens. A later genetic analysis reported fewer N-insertions in productive TCRs among donors in an Asian-associated ancestry cluster than the 666-donor mean. It was suggested by the authors that the approach could potentially be generalized to other disease states and immunological phenotypes. For the cohort, immune exposure information was limited to CMV serostatus. A later analysis found that most CMV-associated TCR beta chains appeared HLA-restricted, with HLA associations seemingly driven largely by CMV exposure. In a later analysis, the rate of TCR association differed among HLA loci, with DRB1 alleles having the most associated TCRs and HLA-C alleles having the fewest. In an earlier analysis of some 540 of the donors, most TCR beta V segments appeared in productive rearrangements about 87% or about 30% of the time, broadly matching IMGT annotations. In a later analysis, some 18,000 TCR beta sequences were associated with specific HLA alleles at a false discovery rate of 0.05. Sequencing depth was assumed to be roughly uniform across donors in the presence/absence analyses, though that assumption may not hold. The 87-base-pair reads could not distinguish some IMGT-functional V segments, including TRBV6-2 and TRBV6-3, so those segments were excluded. V-gene and J-gene trimming of TCR beta chains was associated with a missense DCLRE1C variant in a later genetic analysis, and the association was replicated in an independent cohort. A further reported finding was that TCR beta sequences accurately predicted the HLA-A and HLA-B alleles for most subjects in the first cohort. A group of highly shared sequence variants was considered likely to be a technical artifact of the sequencing pipeline. This cohort had only TCR beta chains sequenced, and the lack of alpha or paired-chain data limited which features could be detected. A later analysis reported that several top co-occurrence clusters appeared linked to parvovirus B19, influenza, CMV and Epstein-Barr virus. Roughly 17 rarely observed V segments, including chromosome 9 orphons, were excluded from the earlier analysis of almost 600 of the donors because counts were too low. When HLA alleles, especially DR and DQ, strongly co-occurred, TCR associations were difficult to assign to individual alleles.

The CDR3 contains 16 residues, cysteine and phenylalanine counted. Kept here is only the CDR3 DNA, which spans 48 bases and is read in frame from base 1. The germline V gene (reference sequence) gives CDR1 as PRHDT and CDR2 as FYEKMQ. Trimmed from V: 5 bases; trimmed from J: 0 bases; junction bases lacking a gene match: 7. Library prep was done by the immunoSEQ multiplex PCR assay. A mixture of 60 forward primers for TCR Vbeta segments and 13 reverse primers for TCR Jbeta segments was used in the multiplex PCR. The CDR3 region of rearranged TCR beta genes was amplified from genomic DNA with a multiplex PCR assay. On the Illumina HiSeq System, the amplified TCR beta libraries were sequenced as 87-base-pair reads. In the original analysis: Across the roughly 670 repertoires, a later analysis counted roughly 84 million unique TCR beta chains, some 11 million of which were shared by at least two donors. A nearest-neighbor algorithm error-corrected the raw reads and collapsed the reads into unique sequences, merging closely related sequences to remove PCR and sequencing errors. CDR3 sequences were aligned to IMGT reference sequences to assign V, D and J gene segments. For a sequence to be retained, a match of at least six nucleotides was required to both a V gene segment and a J gene segment. Rearrangements were classified as productive when the CDR3 lacked stop codons and remained in frame with V and J, and all other rearrangements were classified as non-productive. CDR3 was defined according to IMGT convention as the region running from the second conserved V-encoded cysteine to the conserved J-encoded phenylalanine. Sequences without an unambiguous match to a single V gene segment were excluded from the earlier analysis of a few hundred of the donors. An earlier analysis of about 600 of the donors called V segments functional above 56.7% productive rearrangements and segregating when the between-donor standard deviation exceeded 5%. A statistical classification framework was built to diagnose cytomegalovirus status from the catalog of TCR beta chain sequences. A later analysis assigned V and J genes by comparing TCR nucleotide sequences with IMGT/GENE-DB human TR gene sequences. Using the TCRdist pipeline, a later analysis assigned CDR3 sequences along with most-parsimonious VDJ recombination scenarios. In a later analysis, each TCR beta chain was defined by its CDR3 amino acid sequence together with its V-gene family, and reads without a unique V-gene family were excluded. To address suspected cross-contamination and a sequencing artifact, a later analysis removed under 600 highly shared, low-generation-probability nucleotide sequences. For each public chain, a later analysis derived a clonal expansion index from normalized ranks of inferred template counts within each repertoire. A later analysis computed generation probabilities with a VDJ recombination model fitted to out-of-frame rearrangements, and checked the results against IGoR. Hypergeometric tests were used in a later analysis to score TCR-TCR, TCR-HLA and TCR-CMV co-occurrence, with a repertoire-size bias correction applied to the TCR pairs. False discovery rates were estimated in a later analysis by permuting HLA or CMV assignments 20 times. In a later analysis, co-occurring TCRs were grouped using DBSCAN, with TCRdist sequence similarity added in when clustering inside HLA-allele-positive subsets. Co-occurrence clustering excluded repertoires with fewer than 30,000 or more than 120,000 public chains, plus five with anomalous nucleotide sharing. TCRdb holds this immuneACCESS table with in-frame rearrangements only. Some clones are missing; in checked studies, unresolved V genes explain under half, and the rest has no known cause. Clone size and the V and J calls come from that table; the DNA yielded D and trimming. Recorded for this sample are 100,000 to 150,000 clones; about four fifths of them occurred a single time. The biggest ten clones account for 3% to 4% of the sample.

Sequencing was carried out using PBMCs. The receptor comes from a woman aged 40 to 49 in good health and CMV-seronegative. Recombination linked TRBV13 to TRBJ2-3; 8 middle bases align to TRBD2. The CDR3 in this case is CASSAHLAGSTDTQYF. The nucleotides are TGTGCCAGCAGCGCTCATTTAGCGGGAAGCACAGATACGCAGTATTTT.